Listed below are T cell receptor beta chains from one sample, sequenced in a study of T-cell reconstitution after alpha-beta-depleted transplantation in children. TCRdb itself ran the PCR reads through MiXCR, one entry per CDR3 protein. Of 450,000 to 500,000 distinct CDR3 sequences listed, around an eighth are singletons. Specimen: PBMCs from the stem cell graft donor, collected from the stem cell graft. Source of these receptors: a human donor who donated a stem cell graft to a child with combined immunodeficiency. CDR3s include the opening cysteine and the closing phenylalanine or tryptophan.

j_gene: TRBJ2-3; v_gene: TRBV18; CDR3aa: CASSRGTSVADTQYF
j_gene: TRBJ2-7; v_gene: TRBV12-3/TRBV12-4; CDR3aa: CASSLLPGRANEQYF
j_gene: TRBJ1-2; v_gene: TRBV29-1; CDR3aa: CSVGGGSGYTF
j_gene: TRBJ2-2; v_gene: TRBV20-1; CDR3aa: CSAKKGSGELFF
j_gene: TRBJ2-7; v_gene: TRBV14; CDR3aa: CASSQRRQGSWYF
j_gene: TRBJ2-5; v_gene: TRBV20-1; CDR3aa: CSAPRTEKETQYF
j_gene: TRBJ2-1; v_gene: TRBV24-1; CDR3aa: CATSDITGVTYNEQFF
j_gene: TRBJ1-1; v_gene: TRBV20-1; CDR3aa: CSARAGMGGYTEAFF
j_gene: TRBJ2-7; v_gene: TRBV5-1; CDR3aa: CASNIGGLAGVDEQYF
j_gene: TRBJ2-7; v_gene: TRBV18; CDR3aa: CASSPTGRSYEQYF
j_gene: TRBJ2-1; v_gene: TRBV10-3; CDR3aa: CAISESSGGVFF
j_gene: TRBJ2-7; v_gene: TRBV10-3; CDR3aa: CAISDPSAYEQYF
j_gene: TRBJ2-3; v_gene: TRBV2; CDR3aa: CASSGASTDTQYF
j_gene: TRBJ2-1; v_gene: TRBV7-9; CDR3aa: CASSLDRGRVDEQFF
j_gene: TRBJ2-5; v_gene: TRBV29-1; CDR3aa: CSVDAGIRETQYF
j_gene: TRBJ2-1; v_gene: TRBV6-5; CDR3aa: CASSYSYGEGTYNEQFF
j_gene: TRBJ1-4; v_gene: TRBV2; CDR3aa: CASMRLTNEKLFF
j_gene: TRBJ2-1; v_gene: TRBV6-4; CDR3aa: CASSPMAGAVGEQFF
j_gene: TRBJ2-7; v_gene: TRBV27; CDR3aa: CASSLSEGRDYEQYF
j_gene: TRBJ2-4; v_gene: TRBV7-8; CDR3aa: CASSFWGLARLAKNIQYF
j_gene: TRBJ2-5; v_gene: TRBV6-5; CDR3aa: CASSYSGTGGETQYF
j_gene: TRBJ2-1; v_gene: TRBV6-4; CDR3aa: CASSDSGASQFINYNEQFF